The 20 T cell receptor beta chains given below trace back to one sample, sequenced in a study of metastatic and nonmetastatic thyroid tumors. All patients were untreated before thyroid surgery. MiXCR reprocessed the PCR reads for TCRdb. The repertoire holds about 43,000 clones, with around 3.1% as singletons. Specimen: blood. These receptors all come from a female donor with papillary thyroid cancer or a benign thyroid nodule (not recorded which). Some clones in this sample may be carry-over from other donors' samples.

This clone is medium-sized by share. The J gene is TRBJ1-6, the V gene TRBV20-1; weak D call: TRBD1 (5 bases). Trimming stripped 4 bases from V and 10 bases from J, with 14 bases between. Germline assignment: CDR1 DFQATT and CDR2 SNEGSKA (reference sequence). CDR3 size: 13 residues. The CDR3 bases are TGCAGTGCTATACAGGCGTTCGGGTCACCCCTCCACTTT. This gives the protein CSAIQAFGSPLHF.

At least ten counts were recorded for this clone. The chain uses TRBV7-9 and TRBJ2-3; TRBD1 or TRBD2 may be the D gene (5 bases each). The CDR3 length is 13 residues. Trimming cost V 6 bases and J 6 bases, with 13 bases left between them. From germline, CDR1 is SEHNR and CDR2 FQNEAQ (reference sequence). CDR3 protein: CASRRGLKDTQYF. Here the CDR3 DNA reads TGTGCCAGCAGACGGGGCCTAAAGGATACGCAGTATTTT.

This clone was seen a few times. J is TRBJ2-3 and V is TRBV28; D is perhaps TRBD1 (6 bases). Germline V lookup: CDR1 MDHEN, CDR2 SYDVKM. This CDR3 spans 13 amino acids. V lost 5 bases and J 6 bases, leaving 12 bases between the germline ends. CDR3 sequence reads: CASSTGSEDTQYF. The DNA of the CDR3 is TGTGCCAGCAGTACAGGGTCAGAGGATACGCAGTATTTT.

The table lists this clone with many counts. The chain combines TRBV9 with TRBJ2-3, with TRBD1 identical over 9 bases. The CDR3 extends over 14 amino acids. Germline lookup yields CDR1 SGDLS and CDR2 YYNGEE. Trimming cost V 4 bases and J 4 bases; bases outside gene matches: 4. The CDR3 loop is CASSWDRDSDTQYF. DNA of the CDR3: TGTGCCAGCAGCTGGGACAGGGATTCAGATACGCAGTATTTT.

This clone was seen more than once but under ten times. V and J are TRBV27 and TRBJ2-7, with 9 bases matching TRBD1. Germline V lookup: CDR1 MNHEY, CDR2 SMNVEV (reference sequence). This CDR3 region has 16 residues. Trimming cost V 5 bases and J 5 bases; bases outside gene matches: 13. CDR3 region: CASSPRDRVRRNEQYF. The CDR3 DNA reads as TGTGCCAGCAGTCCCCGGGACAGGGTCCGTCGTAACGAGCAGTACTTC.

This clone showed up just a few times. The chain joins TRBV20-1 to TRBJ1-2, with 9 bases lining up with TRBD1. Germline CDR1 is DFQATT and CDR2 is SNEGSKA (reference sequence). After removal of 1 base from V and 0 bases from J, the junction contained 3 bases not matched to a gene. The CDR3 is made up of 15 amino acids. CDR3 nucleotide sequence: TGCAGTGCTAGAGGGACAGGGGCTTCTAACTATGGCTACACCTTC. The encoded protein is CSARGTGASNYGYTF.

This clone was detected a few times. The CDR3 nucleotides read TGCGCCAGCAGCTTGTCGGGGGAAAAAGCTTTCTTT. Translation: CASSLSGEKAFF. The chain couples TRBV5-1 to TRBJ1-1; TRBD1 might be the D (5 bases). Germline CDR1 SGHRS, CDR2 YFSETQ. V gave up 1 base and J gave up 9 bases, with 10 bases separating them. This CDR3 contains 12 residues.

This clone came up many times. The V gene is TRBV7-2, the J gene TRBJ2-2; D is unclear. The CDR3 runs to 15 residues. Germline assignment: CDR1 SGHTA and CDR2 FQGNSA. Trimming removed 3 bases from V and 4 bases from J, with 12 bases in between. Written as DNA, the CDR3 is TGTGCCAGCAGCTTTACCGCCAGGAGCACCGGGGAGCTGTTTTTT. Residues: CASSFTARSTGELFF.

This clone was counted at least ten times. The rearrangement links TRBV10-1 to TRBJ2-1; 13 bases match TRBD2. The germline V gene has CDR1 WNHNN and CDR2 SYGVQD (reference sequence). The V and J ends lost 2 bases and 6 bases, in that order; junction bases with no gene match: 4. The CDR3 is made up of 16 amino acids. As DNA, the CDR3 is TGCGCCAGCAGTGAGGGTTGGACTAGCGGGAGCAATGAGCAGTTCTTC. It specifies CASSEGWTSGSNEQFF.

This clone was counted at least ten times. V is TRBV20-1 and J is TRBJ1-5; D gene unclear. The CDR3 runs 12 residues. Trimming stripped 5 bases from V and 2 bases from J, with 7 bases between. From germline, CDR1 is DFQATT and CDR2 SNEGSKA (reference sequence). CDR3 in DNA: TGCAGTGCTCTCTCGGGCAATCAGCCCCAGCATTTT. This encodes CSALSGNQPQHF.

In this sample, this clone turned up many times. The chain joins TRBV6-5 to TRBJ1-2, with 9 bases that match TRBD1. The V and J ends lost 2 bases and 8 bases, in that order; junction bases with no gene match: 3. Germline-derived CDR1 and CDR2 are MNHEY and SVGAGI. The CDR3 loop spans 13 amino acids. The CDR3 reads CASSYGTGNGYTF. The CDR3 DNA follows: TGTGCCAGCAGTTACGGGACAGGGAACGGCTACACCTTC.

This clone is termed medium-sized. CDR3 sequence: CASSPSGGPLSSYEQYF. In DNA, the CDR3 is TGTGCCAGTAGTCCATCTGGGGGACCCTTAAGCTCCTACGAGCAGTACTTC. The chain recombines TRBV19 with TRBJ2-7, with D perhaps given as TRBD1 or TRBD2 (5 bases each). The CDR3 contains 17 residues. CDR1 is LNHDA and CDR2 is SQIVND in the germline V gene (reference sequence). V was clipped by 5 bases and J by 0 bases, with 20 bases between them.

A few counts support this clone. The chain uses TRBV20-1 and TRBJ2-1, with 9 nucleotides matching TRBD1. Germline assignment: CDR1 DFQATT and CDR2 SNEGSKA (reference sequence). Trimming took 3 bases from V and 3 from J; bases not matched to a gene: 6. This CDR3 region has 15 residues. This CDR3 is CSASRGQGLYNEQFF. The CDR3, as DNA: TGCAGTGCTAGCCGGGGACAGGGTCTCTACAATGAGCAGTTCTTC.

The chain joins TRBV11-2 to TRBJ2-7; D uncertain. The germline V gene encodes CDR1 SGHAT and CDR2 FQNNGV. The CDR3 totals 16 residues. V lost 0 bases and J 0 bases, leaving 12 bases between the germline ends. As DNA, the CDR3 is TGTGCCAGCAGCTTAGATTTTGGCAGTACCTCCTACGAGCAGTACTTC. Translation: CASSLDFGSTSYEQYF.

In the case of this clone: No DNA is shown, since the ends of the CDR3 on it are uncertain; the CDR3 is the one TCRdb lists. This chain links TRBV20-1 with TRBJ2-2; whether TRBD1, the table's D call, matches the DNA was not checked. A total of 21 residues make up the CDR3, ends included. The germline CDR1 and CDR2 sequences are DFQATT and SNEGSKA (reference sequence). The CDR3 here is CGATGQGREQYFGPGTRELFF.

The chain joins TRBV4-1 to TRBJ1-3, with D possibly TRBD1 on 5 matching bases. V was pared by 1 base and J by 10 bases, with 11 bases between. Germline values: CDR1 MGHRA, CDR2 YSYEKL. This CDR3 has 13 amino acids. In DNA form, the CDR3 reads TGCGCCAGCAGCCAAGGGCAGGGAGAGACCATATATTTT. Its translation is CASSQGQGETIYF.

This clone was picked up many times. The rearrangement joins TRBV7-9 to TRBJ1-2; TRBD1 matches 8 bases. J lost 3 bases, V lost 4 bases, and 10 bases had no gene match. This CDR3 region has 16 residues. CDR1 SEHNR and CDR2 FQNEAQ come from the germline V gene (reference sequence). CDR3 bases: TGTGCCAGCAGCTCAACGTCGGGACAGGAATACTATGGCTACACCTTC. Its translation: CASSSTSGQEYYGYTF. Full variable domain (outside the CDR3, taken from reference TRBV7-9 and TRBJ1-2): DTGVSQNPRHKITKRGQNVTFRCDPISEHNRLYWYRQTLGQGPEFLTYFQNEAQLEKSRLLSDRFSAERPKGSFSTLEIQRTEQGDSAMYLCASSSTSGQEYYGYTFGSGTRLTVV.

This clone was observed a few times. This chain joins TRBV7-9 and TRBJ1-2; 7 bases line up with TRBD1. V trimming: 1 base; J trimming: 3 bases; junction bases outside the gene matches: 5. The CDR3 covers 15 residues. The germline V gene has CDR1 SEHNR and CDR2 FQNEAQ (reference sequence). The CDR3 is CASSLVVQGHYGYTF. The CDR3 DNA reads as TGTGCCAGCAGCTTAGTGGTACAGGGGCACTATGGCTACACCTTC.

This clone was detected ten times or more. The rearrangement joins TRBV2 to TRBJ2-5; D is unresolved. The CDR3 extends over 13 amino acids. Germline loops: CDR1 SNHLY, CDR2 FYNNEI. V lost 5 bases and J lost 0, with 7 bases in between. The CDR3, as DNA: TGTGCCAGCAGTCGTGGATACCAAGAGACCCAGTACTTC. It specifies CASSRGYQETQYF.

This clone was counted only a few times. The chain has TRBV20-1 and TRBJ1-4; 10 bases fit TRBD1. V lost 6 bases and J lost 6; bases outside the gene matches: 7. CDR3 length: 14 residues. CDR1 and CDR2 from the germline V gene are DFQATT and SNEGSKA (reference sequence). The CDR3: CSASDRGGDEKLFF. CDR3 sequence (DNA): TGCAGTGCGTCGGACAGGGGGGGGGATGAAAAACTGTTTTTT.